This TCR beta chain was sequenced during a study of blood T cells in healthy people across ages. Study outcomes and limitations: CMV infection status of these donors was not known. It was held that diversity estimates obtained from one million T cells represented underestimates.

Germline V gene sequence: CDR1 DFQATT, CDR2 SNEGSKA (reference sequence). CDR3 length: 14 residues. The sample holds one count of this clonotype. Its antigen is still unknown. PBMCs, at least 6.5 million per sample, were isolated. A second 7 to 11 cycle PCR used barcoded and J-beta primers. Researchers report that each sample yielded at least 3 million CDR3-containing paired-end reads. TCRdb redid the calling of the 5' RACE reads with MiXCR, one entry per CDR3 protein. The sample contains 1,800,000 or so distinct CDR3 sequences, roughly two fifths of which appear only once. Sequenced material: blood. This receptor was identified in a human donor in good health. The V gene is TRBV20-1, the J gene TRBJ2-4, with 8 bases matching TRBD1. TRBJ2-7 explains the end of the DNA better; the J call may be wrong. The CDR3 here is CSAIPGTGSYEQYF. The CDR3 DNA follows: TGCAGTGCTATCCCAGGGACAGGCTCCTACGAGCAGTACTTC.